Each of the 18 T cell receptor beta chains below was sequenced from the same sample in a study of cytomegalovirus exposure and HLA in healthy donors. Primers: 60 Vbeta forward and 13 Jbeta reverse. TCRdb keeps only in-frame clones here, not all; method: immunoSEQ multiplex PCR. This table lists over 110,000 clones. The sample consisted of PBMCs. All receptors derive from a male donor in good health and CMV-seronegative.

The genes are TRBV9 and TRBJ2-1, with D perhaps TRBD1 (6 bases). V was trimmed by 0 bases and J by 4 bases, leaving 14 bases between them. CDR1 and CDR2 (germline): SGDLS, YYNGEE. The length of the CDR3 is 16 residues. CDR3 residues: CASSVESQGRYNEQFF. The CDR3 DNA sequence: TGTGCCAGCAGCGTAGAGAGTCAGGGGAGATACAATGAGCAGTTCTTC. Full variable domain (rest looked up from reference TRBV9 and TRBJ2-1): DSGVTQTPKHLITATGQRVTLRCSPRSGDLSVYWYQQSLDQGLQFLIQYYNGEERAKGNILERFSAQQFPDLHSELNLSSLELGDSALYFCASSVESQGRYNEQFFGPGTRLTVL.

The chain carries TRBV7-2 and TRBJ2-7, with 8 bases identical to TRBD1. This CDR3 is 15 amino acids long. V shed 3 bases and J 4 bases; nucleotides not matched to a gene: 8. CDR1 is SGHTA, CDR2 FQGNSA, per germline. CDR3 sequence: CASSLIQGVEYEQYF. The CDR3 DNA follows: TGTGCCAGCAGCTTGATACAGGGGGTGGAATACGAGCAGTACTTC.

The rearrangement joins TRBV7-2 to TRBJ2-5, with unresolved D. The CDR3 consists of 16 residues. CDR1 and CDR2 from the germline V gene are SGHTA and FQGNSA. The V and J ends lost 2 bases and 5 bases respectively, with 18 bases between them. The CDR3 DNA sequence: TGTGCCAGCAGCTTAATTGATACCAGGCCTCCTGAGACCCAGTACTTC. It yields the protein CASSLIDTRPPETQYF.

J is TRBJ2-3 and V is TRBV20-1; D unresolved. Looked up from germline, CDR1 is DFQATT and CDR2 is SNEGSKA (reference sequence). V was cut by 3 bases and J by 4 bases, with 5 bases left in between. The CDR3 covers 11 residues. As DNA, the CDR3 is TGCAGTGCTAGCCTACCAGATACGCAGTATTTT. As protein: CSASLPDTQYF.

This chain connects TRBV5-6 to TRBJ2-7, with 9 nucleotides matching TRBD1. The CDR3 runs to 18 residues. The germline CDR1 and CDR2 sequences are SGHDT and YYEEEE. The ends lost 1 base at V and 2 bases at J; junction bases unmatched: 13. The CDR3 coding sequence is TGTGCCAGCAGCTTGAACTCGGTTGGGACAGGGACTACCTACGAGCAGTACTTC. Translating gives CASSLNSVGTGTTYEQYF.

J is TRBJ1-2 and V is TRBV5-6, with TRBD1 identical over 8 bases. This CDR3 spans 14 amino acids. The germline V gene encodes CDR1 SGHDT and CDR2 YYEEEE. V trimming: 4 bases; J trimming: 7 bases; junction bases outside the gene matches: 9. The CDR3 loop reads CASSLPDRAFGYTF. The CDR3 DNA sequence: TGTGCCAGCAGCCTCCCGGACAGGGCCTTTGGCTACACCTTC.

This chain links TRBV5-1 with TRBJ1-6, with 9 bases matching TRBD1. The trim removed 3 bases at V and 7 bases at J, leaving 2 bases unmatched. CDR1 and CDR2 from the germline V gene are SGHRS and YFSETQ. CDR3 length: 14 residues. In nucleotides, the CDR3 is TGCGCCAGCAGCTGGGACAGGGAGAATTCACCCCTCCACTTT. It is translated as CASSWDRENSPLHF.

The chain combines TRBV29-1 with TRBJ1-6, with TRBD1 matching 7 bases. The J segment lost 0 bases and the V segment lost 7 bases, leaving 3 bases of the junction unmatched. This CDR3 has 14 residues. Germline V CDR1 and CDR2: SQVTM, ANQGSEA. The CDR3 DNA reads TGCAGCGCTAGGGACAGCTCCTATAATTCACCCCTCCACTTT. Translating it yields CSARDSSYNSPLHF. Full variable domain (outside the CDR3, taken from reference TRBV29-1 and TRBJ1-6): SAVISQKPSRDICQRGTSLTIQCQVDSQVTMMFWYRQQPGQSLTLIATANQGSEATYESGFVIDKFPISRPNLTFSTLTVSNMSPEDSSIYLCSARDSSYNSPLHFGNGTRLTVT.

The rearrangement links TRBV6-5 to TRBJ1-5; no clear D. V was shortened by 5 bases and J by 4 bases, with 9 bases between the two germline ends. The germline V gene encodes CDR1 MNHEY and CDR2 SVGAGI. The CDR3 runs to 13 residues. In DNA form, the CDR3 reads TGTGCCAGCAGTCCCCGGGAGAATCAGCCCCAGCATTTT. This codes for CASSPRENQPQHF.

This chain's CDR3 is CASSATSGGPAGQYF. The CDR3 nucleotides are TGTGCCAGCAGTGCGACTAGCGGGGGCCCCGCGGGCCAGTACTTC. This sequence joins TRBV6-5 and TRBJ2-5, with 12 nucleotides matching TRBD2. This CDR3 contains 15 residues. CDR1 and CDR2 from the germline V gene are MNHEY and SVGAGI. V was pared by 5 bases and J by 10 bases, with 11 bases of the junction left unmatched.

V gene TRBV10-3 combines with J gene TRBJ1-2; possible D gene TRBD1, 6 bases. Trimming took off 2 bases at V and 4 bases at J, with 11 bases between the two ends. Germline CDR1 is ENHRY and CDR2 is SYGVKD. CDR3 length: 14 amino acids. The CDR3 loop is CAISEDRQSYGYTF. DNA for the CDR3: TGTGCCATCAGTGAGGACAGGCAGAGCTATGGCTACACCTTC.

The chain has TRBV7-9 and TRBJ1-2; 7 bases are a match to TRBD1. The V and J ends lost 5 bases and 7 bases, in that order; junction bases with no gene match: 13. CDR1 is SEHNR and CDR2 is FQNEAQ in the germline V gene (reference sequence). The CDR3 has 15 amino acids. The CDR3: CASSPLDRDSRGYTF. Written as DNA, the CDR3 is TGTGCCAGCAGCCCACTAGACCGGGACAGTCGTGGCTACACCTTC.

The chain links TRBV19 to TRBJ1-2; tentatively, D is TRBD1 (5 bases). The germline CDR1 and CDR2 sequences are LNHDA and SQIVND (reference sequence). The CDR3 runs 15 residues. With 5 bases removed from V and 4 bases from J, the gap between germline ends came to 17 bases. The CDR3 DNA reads TGTGCCAGTAGTTCCCGTGGAAGGGGTACCTATGGCTACACCTTC. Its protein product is CASSSRGRGTYGYTF.

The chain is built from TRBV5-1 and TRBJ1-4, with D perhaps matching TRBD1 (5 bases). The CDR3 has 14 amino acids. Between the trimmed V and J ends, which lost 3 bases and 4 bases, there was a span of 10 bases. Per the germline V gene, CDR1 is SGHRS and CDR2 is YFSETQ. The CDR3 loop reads CASSSDSFNEKLFF. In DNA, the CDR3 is TGCGCCAGCAGCTCCGACAGCTTTAATGAAAAACTGTTTTTT.

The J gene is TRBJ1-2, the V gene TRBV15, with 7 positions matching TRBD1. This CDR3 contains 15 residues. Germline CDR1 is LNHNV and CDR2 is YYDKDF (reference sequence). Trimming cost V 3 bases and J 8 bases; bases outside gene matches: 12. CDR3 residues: CATSRGAEGALGYTF. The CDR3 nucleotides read TGTGCCACCAGCAGGGGGGCTGAGGGGGCGCTGGGCTACACCTTC.

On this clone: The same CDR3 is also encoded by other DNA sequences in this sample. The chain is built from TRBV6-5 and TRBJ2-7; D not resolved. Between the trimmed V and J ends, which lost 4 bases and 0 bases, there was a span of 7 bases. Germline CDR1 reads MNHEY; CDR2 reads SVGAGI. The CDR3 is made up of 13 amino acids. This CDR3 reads CASSFQVSYEQYF. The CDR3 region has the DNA TGTGCCAGCAGTTTTCAGGTCTCCTACGAGCAGTACTTC.

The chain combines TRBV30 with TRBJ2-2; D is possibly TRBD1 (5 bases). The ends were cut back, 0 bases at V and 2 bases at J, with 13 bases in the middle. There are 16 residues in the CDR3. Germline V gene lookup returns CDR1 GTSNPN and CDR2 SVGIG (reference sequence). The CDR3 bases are TGTGCCTGGAGTGTACTGCAGGGATTTAACACCGGGGAGCTGTTTTTT. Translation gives CAWSVLQGFNTGELFF. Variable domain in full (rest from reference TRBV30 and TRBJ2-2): SQTIHQWPATLVQPVGSPLSLECTVEGTSNPNLYWYRQAAGRGLQLLFYSVGIGQISSEVPQNLSASRPQDRQFILSSKKLLLSDSGFYLCAWSVLQGFNTGELFFGEGSRLTVL.

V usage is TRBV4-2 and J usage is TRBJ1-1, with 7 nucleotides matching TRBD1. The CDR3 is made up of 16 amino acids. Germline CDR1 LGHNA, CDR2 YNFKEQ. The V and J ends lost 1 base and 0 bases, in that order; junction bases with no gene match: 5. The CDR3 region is CASSQVTGKMNTEAFF. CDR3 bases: TGTGCCAGCAGCCAAGTGACAGGGAAGATGAACACTGAAGCTTTCTTT.